Following are 3 T cell receptor beta chains from one sample sequenced in a study of T cells after yellow fever vaccination (dated by TCRdb to 2018 to 2020). Library construction relied on 5' RACE. The sequencing machine was an Illumina HiSeq 2500. TCRdb ran its own pipeline on the public reads, namely fastp trimming at Q25 and MiXCR clone calling, and kept in-frame beta chains. For every CDR3 protein sequence, its rows merge into one entry that carries the most common genes and DNA. The sample profile shows a few hundred thousand distinct CDR3 sequences; roughly 8.3% of them were found once. The ten largest clonotypes hold 15% to 20% of the sample. The treatment or condition label, read with the paper, signifies: live attenuated yellow fever vaccine strain. The starting material was PBMCs, obtained roughly 45 days after the first yellow fever vaccination. Every receptor here comes from a man younger than 35 who received the YFV17D yellow fever vaccine.

The chain employs TRBV3-1 and TRBJ2-5; D gene ambiguous. The CDR3 sequence is 12 residues long. The V gene lost 0 bases and the J gene lost 6 bases, with 5 bases spanning the gap. In germline, CDR1 is LGHDT, CDR2 YNNKEL (reference sequence). For the CDR3, the DNA is TGTGCCAGCAGCCAAGATCTCAAGACCCAGTACTTC. As protein: CASSQDLKTQYF.

The table lists this clonotype with a few counts. CDR3 nucleotides: TGTGCCAGCAGTCACTGGGGGTACGAGCAGTACGTC. Translation gives CASSHWGYEQYV. This rearrangement joins TRBV6-1 to TRBJ2-7; D is possibly TRBD1 or TRBD2 (5 bases each). The CDR3 consists of 12 residues. Germline CDR1 reads MNHNS; CDR2 reads SASEGT. Between the trimmed V and J ends, which lost 5 bases and 4 bases, there was a span of 9 bases.

This clonotype showed up many times. V gene TRBV7-9 combines with J gene TRBJ1-1, with 7 bases that match TRBD1. J was trimmed by 8 bases and V by 5 bases; bases with no gene match: 11. The CDR3 consists of 14 residues. CDR1 is SEHNR, CDR2 FQNEAQ, per germline (reference sequence). The CDR3 here is CASSPRGTAMEAFF. In DNA form, the CDR3 reads TGTGCCAGCAGCCCACGTGGGACAGCGATGGAAGCTTTCTTT.